The next 7 T cell receptor beta chains were all read from a single sample in a study of blood T cell repertoires in COVID-19. TCRdb keeps only in-frame clones here, not all; method: immunoSEQ multiplex PCR. The table lists roughly 340,000 clones, 91% of them singletons. Sequenced input: peripheral blood. The origin of the receptors is a woman between 18 and 29 years old who had recovered from COVID-19.

This chain links TRBV19 with TRBJ2-3; TRBD1 is a possible D gene (5 bases). The CDR3 covers 13 residues. The V gene lost 6 bases and the J gene lost 2 bases, with 9 bases spanning the gap. Germline CDR1 and CDR2: LNHDA and SQIVND (reference sequence). This chain's CDR3 is CASRKGYTDTQYF. The CDR3 DNA reads TGTGCCAGTAGGAAGGGGTACACAGATACGCAGTATTTT.

The rearrangement links TRBV7-9 to TRBJ2-5, with 11 bases aligning to TRBD1. Looked up from germline, CDR1 is SEHNR and CDR2 is FQNEAQ (reference sequence). The CDR3 runs 17 residues. The junction had 12 bases not matched to a gene; V was cut back by 5 bases and J by 4 bases. The CDR3 sequence is CASSALPGTGGRETQYF. The CDR3 DNA follows: TGTGCCAGCAGCGCACTCCCCGGGACAGGGGGGCGAGAGACCCAGTACTTC.

This clone showed up just once. V usage is TRBV6-6 and J usage is TRBJ1-1; 8 bases align to TRBD1. Germline V CDR1 and CDR2: MNHNY, SVGAGI (reference sequence). The CDR3 loop spans 14 amino acids. V shed 2 bases, J shed 8 bases, and the junction held 7 bases outside the gene matches. CDR3 coding DNA: TGTGCCAGCAGTTACGCGGACAGGGTGGAGGAAGCTTTCTTT. Amino acids: CASSYADRVEEAFF.

Only one count was recorded for this clone. This chain links TRBV2 with TRBJ1-1; the D is unclear. The CDR3 runs 12 residues. Germline V gene lookup returns CDR1 SNHLY and CDR2 FYNNEI. V lost 4 bases and J lost 4, with 7 bases in between. The CDR3 is CASSASRTEAFF. The CDR3 DNA is TGTGCCAGCAGTGCTTCGCGCACTGAAGCTTTCTTT.

The chain employs TRBV19 and TRBJ2-2, with 12 positions matching TRBD2. Germline lookup yields CDR1 LNHDA and CDR2 SQIVND (reference sequence). This CDR3 has 17 amino acids. V lost 6 bases to trimming and J lost 1 base; unmatched junction nucleotides: 6. CDR3 coding DNA: TGTGCCAGTAGCCTGACTAGCGGGAGATGGAACACCGGGGAGCTGTTTTTT. Translated: CASSLTSGRWNTGELFF.

The chain couples TRBV6-2 or TRBV6-3 to TRBJ1-1, with 8 bases that match TRBD1. In germline, CDR1 is MNHEY, CDR2 SVGEGT. J gave up 1 base and V 0 bases, and 10 bases lay outside the gene matches. The CDR3 is 18 residues long. This CDR3 reads CASSYSGLWGTGNTEAFF. Written as DNA, the CDR3 is TGTGCCAGCAGTTACTCCGGGTTGTGGGGGACAGGGAACACTGAAGCTTTCTTT.

V and J are TRBV6-5 and TRBJ1-1, with D unclear. This CDR3 comprises 15 residues. The germline V and J ends were trimmed by 4 bases and 3 bases, with 15 bases remaining between them. Germline loops: CDR1 MNHEY, CDR2 SVGAGI. The CDR3 region has the DNA TGTGCCAGCAGTTGGACTGCACCCCTGGACACTGAAGCTTTCTTT. This sequence encodes CASSWTAPLDTEAFF.